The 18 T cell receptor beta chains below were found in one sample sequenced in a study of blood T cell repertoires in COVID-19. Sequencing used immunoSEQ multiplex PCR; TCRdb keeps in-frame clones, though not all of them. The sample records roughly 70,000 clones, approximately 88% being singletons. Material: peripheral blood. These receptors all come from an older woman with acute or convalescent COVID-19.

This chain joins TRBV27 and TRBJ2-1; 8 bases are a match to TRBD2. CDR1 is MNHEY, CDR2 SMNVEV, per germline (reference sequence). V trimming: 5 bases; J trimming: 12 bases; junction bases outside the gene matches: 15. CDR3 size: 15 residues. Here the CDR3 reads CASSPTSGVGRGQFF. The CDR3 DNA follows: TGTGCCAGCAGTCCTACTAGCGGAGTGGGGCGGGGGCAGTTCTTC.

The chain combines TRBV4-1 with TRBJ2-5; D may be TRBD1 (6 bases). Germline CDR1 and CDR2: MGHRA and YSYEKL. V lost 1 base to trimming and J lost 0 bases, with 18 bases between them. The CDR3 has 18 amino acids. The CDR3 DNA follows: TGCGCCAGCAGCCAAGGCCCACGAAGGACAGTGTACCAAGAGACCCAGTACTTC. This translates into CASSQGPRRTVYQETQYF.

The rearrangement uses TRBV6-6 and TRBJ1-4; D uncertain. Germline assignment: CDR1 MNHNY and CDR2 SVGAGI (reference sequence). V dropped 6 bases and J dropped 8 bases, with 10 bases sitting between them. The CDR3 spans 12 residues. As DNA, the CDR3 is TGTGCCAGCAGCCCCCCGGGAGAAAAACTGTTTTTT. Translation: CASSPPGEKLFF.

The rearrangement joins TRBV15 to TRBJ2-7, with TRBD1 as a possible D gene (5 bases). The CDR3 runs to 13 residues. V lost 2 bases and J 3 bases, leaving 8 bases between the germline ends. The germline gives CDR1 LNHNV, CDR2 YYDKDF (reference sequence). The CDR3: CATSRSQGYEQYF. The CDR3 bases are TGTGCCACCAGCAGATCGCAGGGCTACGAGCAGTACTTC.

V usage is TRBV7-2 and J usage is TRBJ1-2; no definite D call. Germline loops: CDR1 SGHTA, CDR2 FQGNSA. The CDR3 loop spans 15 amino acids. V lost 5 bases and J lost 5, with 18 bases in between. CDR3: CASSKEVTTPYGYTF. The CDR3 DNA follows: TGTGCCAGCAGCAAAGAGGTCACGACCCCTTATGGCTACACCTTC.

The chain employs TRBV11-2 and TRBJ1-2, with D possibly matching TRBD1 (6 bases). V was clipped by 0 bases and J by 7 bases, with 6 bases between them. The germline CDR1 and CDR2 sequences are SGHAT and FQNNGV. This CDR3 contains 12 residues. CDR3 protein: CASSLEGGGYTF. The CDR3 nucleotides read TGTGCCAGCAGCTTAGAAGGGGGTGGCTACACCTTC.

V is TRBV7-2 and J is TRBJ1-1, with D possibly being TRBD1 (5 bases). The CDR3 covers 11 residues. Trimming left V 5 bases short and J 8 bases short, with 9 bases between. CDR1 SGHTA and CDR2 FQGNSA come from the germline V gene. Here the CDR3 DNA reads TGTGCCAGCAGCCAACGACAGGAAGCTTTCTTT. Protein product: CASSQRQEAFF.

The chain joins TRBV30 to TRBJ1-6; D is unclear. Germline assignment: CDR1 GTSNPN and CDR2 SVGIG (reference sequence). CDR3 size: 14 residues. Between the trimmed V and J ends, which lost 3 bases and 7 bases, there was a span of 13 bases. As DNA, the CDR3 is TGTGCCTGGAGATCCCTGAGGTGGAATTCACCCCTCCACTTT. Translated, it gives CAWRSLRWNSPLHF.

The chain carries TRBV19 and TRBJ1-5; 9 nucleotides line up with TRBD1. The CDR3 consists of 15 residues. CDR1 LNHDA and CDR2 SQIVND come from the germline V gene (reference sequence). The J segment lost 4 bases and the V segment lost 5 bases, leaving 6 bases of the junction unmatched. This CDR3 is CASSPGTGHNQPQHF. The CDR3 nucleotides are TGTGCCAGTAGTCCCGGGACAGGGCATAATCAGCCCCAGCATTTT.

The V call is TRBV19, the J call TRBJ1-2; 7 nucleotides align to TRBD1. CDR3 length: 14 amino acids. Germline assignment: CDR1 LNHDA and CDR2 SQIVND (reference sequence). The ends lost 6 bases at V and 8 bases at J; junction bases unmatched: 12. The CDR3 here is CASRPLDREQGYTF. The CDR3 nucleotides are TGTGCCAGTAGACCACTTGACAGGGAACAGGGCTACACCTTC.

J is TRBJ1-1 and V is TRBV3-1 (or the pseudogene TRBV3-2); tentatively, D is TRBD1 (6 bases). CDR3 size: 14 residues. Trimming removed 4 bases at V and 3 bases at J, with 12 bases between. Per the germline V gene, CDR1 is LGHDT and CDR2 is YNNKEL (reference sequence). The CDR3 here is CASSPQGWDTEAFF. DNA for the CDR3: TGTGCCAGCAGCCCTCAGGGGTGGGACACTGAAGCTTTCTTT.

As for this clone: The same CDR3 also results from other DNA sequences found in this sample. This CDR3 reads CASSYSRDTEAFF. The CDR3 coding sequence is TGTGCCAGCAGTTACTCGCGGGATACTGAAGCTTTCTTT. The chain couples TRBV6-6 to TRBJ1-1, with D uncertain. This CDR3 contains 13 residues. Germline V CDR1 and CDR2: MNHNY, SVGAGI (reference sequence). The V end was cut by 0 bases, the J end by 5 bases, with 7 bases between.

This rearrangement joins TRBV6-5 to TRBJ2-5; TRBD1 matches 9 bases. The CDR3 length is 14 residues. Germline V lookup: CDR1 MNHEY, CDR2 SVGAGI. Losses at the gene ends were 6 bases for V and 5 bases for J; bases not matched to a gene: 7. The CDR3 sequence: CASRVQGARETQYF. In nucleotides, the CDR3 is TGTGCCAGCAGGGTACAGGGGGCTCGGGAGACCCAGTACTTC.

The CDR3 DNA reads as TGTGCCAGCAGTTACAGACAGGGGAGAGATTCACCCCTCCACTTT. Encoded protein: CASSYRQGRDSPLHF. The V and J genes are TRBV6-2 or TRBV6-3 and TRBJ1-6; TRBD1 matches 8 bases. Germline V gives CDR1 MNHEY, CDR2 SVGEGT. The CDR3 is 15 residues long. With 2 bases clipped from V and 8 bases from J, the junction kept 5 bases outside the gene matches.

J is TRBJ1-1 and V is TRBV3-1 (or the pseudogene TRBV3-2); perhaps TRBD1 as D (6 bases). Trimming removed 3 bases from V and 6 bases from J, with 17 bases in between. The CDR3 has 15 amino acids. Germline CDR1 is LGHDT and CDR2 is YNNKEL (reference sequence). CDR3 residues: CASSQGGGGQAEAFF. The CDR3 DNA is TGTGCCAGCAGCCAGGGGGGCGGGGGGCAGGCTGAAGCTTTCTTT.

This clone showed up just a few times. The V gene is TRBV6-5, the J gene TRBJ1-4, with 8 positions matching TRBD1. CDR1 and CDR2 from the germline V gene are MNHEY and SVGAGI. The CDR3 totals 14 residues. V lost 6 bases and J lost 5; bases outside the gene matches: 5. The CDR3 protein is CASRGRGPNEKLFF. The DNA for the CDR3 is TGTGCCAGCAGGGGCAGGGGGCCAAATGAAAAACTGTTTTTT.

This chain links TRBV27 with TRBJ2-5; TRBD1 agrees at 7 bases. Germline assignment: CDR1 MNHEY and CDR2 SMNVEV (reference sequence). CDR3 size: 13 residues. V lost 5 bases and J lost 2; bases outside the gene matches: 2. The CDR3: CASSRQGQETQYF. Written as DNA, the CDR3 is TGTGCCAGCAGTCGACAGGGACAAGAGACCCAGTACTTC.

The DNA of the CDR3 is TGTGCCAGCAGCTTAGCCCGCGGTGGTGGAGAGACCCAGTACTTC. Its translation is CASSLARGGGETQYF. The J gene is TRBJ2-5, the V gene TRBV7-9; no clear D gene. V was cut by 0 bases and J by 4 bases, with 12 bases left in between. Looked up from germline, CDR1 is SEHNR and CDR2 is FQNEAQ (reference sequence). The CDR3 runs 15 residues.